These 16 T cell receptor beta chains were all obtained from the same sample, sequenced in a study of shared clonotypes between healthy human individuals. Sequencing used immunoSEQ multiplex PCR; TCRdb keeps in-frame clones, though not all of them. The data contain about 820,000 clones, over 90% of them singletons. Positively selected for CCR7, the CD45RO-negative cells used as naive CD8 cells excluded terminally differentiated effector memory CD45RA+ cells. The material sequenced was naive CD8+ T cells sorted from blood. The receptors originated from a man younger than 45 in good health.

This chain connects TRBV27 to TRBJ1-5, with D perhaps TRBD1 (6 bases). V lost 2 bases, J lost 9 bases, and 14 bases lay in between. The CDR3 consists of 14 residues. CDR1 MNHEY and CDR2 SMNVEV come from the germline V gene (reference sequence). The CDR3: CASSLTGPEWPQHF. CDR3 sequence (DNA): TGTGCCAGCAGTTTAACAGGGCCCGAATGGCCCCAGCATTTT.

The rearrangement links TRBV10-3 to TRBJ2-7; the match to TRBD1 covers 10 bases. The J segment lost 5 bases and the V segment lost 4 bases, leaving 8 bases of the junction unmatched. Per the germline V gene, CDR1 is ENHRY and CDR2 is SYGVKD. This CDR3 has 15 residues. The chain's CDR3 is CAISGGGTGAHEQYF. CDR3 nucleotides: TGTGCCATCAGTGGCGGCGGGACAGGGGCCCACGAGCAGTACTTC.

This clone occurred a few times. V gene TRBV19 combines with J gene TRBJ2-1; 8 positions match TRBD2. The CDR3 sequence is 15 residues long. The V gene's germline CDR1 is LNHDA and CDR2 SQIVND (reference sequence). Losses at the gene ends were 5 bases for V and 6 bases for J; bases not matched to a gene: 9. The DNA for the CDR3 is TGTGCCAGTAGTGCGGGCAGCGGGAGCCTCAATGAGCAGTTCTTC. Amino acids: CASSAGSGSLNEQFF.

The chain is built from TRBV7-8 and TRBJ1-5, with 7 bases aligning to TRBD1. The V gene's germline CDR1 is SGHVS and CDR2 FQNEAQ. The CDR3 totals 14 residues. The V segment lost 1 base and the J segment 6 bases; nucleotides outside the gene matches: 3. The CDR3 DNA reads as TGTGCCAGCAGCTTAGGACAGGGAGTTCAGCCCCAGCATTTT. This sequence encodes CASSLGQGVQPQHF.

V usage is TRBV10-3 and J usage is TRBJ2-1, with TRBD2 identical over 14 bases. The germline CDR1 and CDR2 sequences are ENHRY and SYGVKD. This CDR3 is built from 16 residues. After removal of 3 bases from V and 9 bases from J, the junction contained 7 bases not matched to a gene. DNA for the CDR3: TGTGCCATCAGTGAAGGGACTAGCGGGAGATCTGCTGAGCAGTTCTTC. Translation gives CAISEGTSGRSAEQFF.

This clone turned up a few times. The chain recombines TRBV4-3 with TRBJ2-7; the match to TRBD2 covers 8 bases. The germline CDR1 and CDR2 sequences are LGHNA and YSLEER. Trimming at V came to 0 bases and at J to 0 bases, leaving 4 bases not matched to a gene. This CDR3 has 16 amino acids. The CDR3 here is CASSQDGGRPSYEQYF. DNA of the CDR3: TGCGCCAGCAGCCAAGACGGCGGGAGGCCCTCCTACGAGCAGTACTTC.

V is TRBV6-4 and J is TRBJ2-7, with 15 bases fitting TRBD2. J lost 6 bases, V lost 2 bases, and 11 bases had no gene match. CDR1 and CDR2 (germline): MRHNA, SNTAGT. This CDR3 is built from 18 residues. The CDR3 coding sequence is TGTGCCAGCAGTGACCCAGCCTCGGGACTAGCGGGAGGACTCGAGCAGTACTTC. Protein: CASSDPASGLAGGLEQYF.

This sequence joins TRBV4-2 and TRBJ1-4; no reliable D call. Trimming took 11 bases from V and 7 from J, leaving 17 bases between them. The CDR3 extends over 13 amino acids. Germline V gives CDR1 LGHNA, CDR2 YNFKEQ. The CDR3 region is CASSGQGGEKLFF. The CDR3 DNA sequence: TGTGCCTCCTCTGGCCAAGGTGGTGAAAAACTGTTTTTT.

The rearrangement joins TRBV28 to TRBJ1-2; TRBD1 matches at 12 bases. The trim removed 7 bases at V and 4 bases at J, leaving 13 bases unmatched. The CDR3 loop spans 17 amino acids. The V gene's germline CDR1 is MDHEN and CDR2 SYDVKM. CDR3 DNA: TGTGCCAGCACCCATCCCCACCTGGGACAGGGGGCCTATGGCTACACCTTC. Its translation: CASTHPHLGQGAYGYTF.

CDR3 protein: CASSEGTGTPNYGYTF. CDR3 bases: TGTGCCAGTAGTGAAGGGACAGGGACTCCTAACTATGGCTACACCTTC. This chain uses TRBV19 with TRBJ1-2, with TRBD1 matching over 9 bases. V shed 5 bases and J 0 bases; nucleotides not matched to a gene: 7. The CDR3 totals 16 residues. Germline assignment: CDR1 LNHDA and CDR2 SQIVND (reference sequence).

V usage is TRBV14 and J usage is TRBJ2-1; D uncertain. The V end was cut by 1 base, the J end by 12 bases, with 7 bases between. The CDR3 spans 11 residues. The germline gives CDR1 SGHDN, CDR2 FVKESK. The CDR3 reads CASSQGGGQFF. DNA for the CDR3: TGTGCCAGCAGCCAAGGGGGTGGGCAGTTCTTC.

The chain links TRBV29-1 to TRBJ1-1; 7 positions agree with TRBD1. This CDR3 is 13 amino acids long. Germline V gives CDR1 SQVTM, CDR2 ANQGSEA. J lost 0 bases, V lost 4 bases, and 2 bases had no gene match. CDR3 nucleotides: TGCAGCGTTGGGGGACAGATGAACACTGAAGCTTTCTTT. It yields the protein CSVGGQMNTEAFF.

This sequence joins TRBV29-1 and TRBJ2-5, with D perhaps TRBD1 (6 bases). CDR1 and CDR2 (germline): SQVTM, ANQGSEA. Trimming removed 3 bases from V and 5 bases from J, with 16 bases in between. This CDR3 contains 14 residues. The CDR3 here is CSVDWPGAEETQYF. CDR3 DNA sequence: TGCAGCGTTGATTGGCCAGGGGCGGAGGAGACCCAGTACTTC. The full variable domain, rest sourced from reference TRBV29-1 and TRBJ2-5, is SAVISQKPSRDICQRGTSLTIQCQVDSQVTMMFWYRQQPGQSLTLIATANQGSEATYESGFVIDKFPISRPNLTFSTLTVSNMSPEDSSIYLCSVDWPGAEETQYFGPGTRLLVL.

The V and J genes are TRBV2 and TRBJ1-4; 7 bases align to TRBD1. V was clipped by 5 bases and J by 4 bases; unmatched bases: 4. Germline CDR1 is SNHLY and CDR2 is FYNNEI. The CDR3 length is 14 residues. This CDR3 reads CASSTQGHNEKLFF. For the CDR3, the DNA is TGTGCCAGCAGTACACAGGGGCATAATGAAAAACTGTTTTTT. The complete variable domain, with remaining parts taken from reference TRBV2 and TRBJ1-4, reads EPEVTQTPSHQVTQMGQEVILRCVPISNHLYFYWYRQILGQKVEFLVSFYNNEISEKSEIFDDQFSVERPDGSNFTLKIRSTKLEDSAMYFCASSTQGHNEKLFFGSGTQLSVL.

The rearrangement uses TRBV7-9 and TRBJ2-1; 14 nucleotides match TRBD2. With 4 bases clipped from V and 5 bases from J, the junction kept 13 bases outside the gene matches. The CDR3 spans 19 residues. CDR1 and CDR2 (germline): SEHNR, FQNEAQ (reference sequence). DNA of the CDR3: TGTGCCAGCAGCTCCTGGGGACTAGCGGGAGTCGATTCCCACAATGAGCAGTTCTTC. This gives the protein CASSSWGLAGVDSHNEQFF.

V and J are TRBV29-1 and TRBJ2-5, with D unresolved. Trimming shortened V by 3 bases and J by 5 bases, and 13 bases separated the two germline ends. The CDR3 loop spans 13 amino acids. In germline, CDR1 is SQVTM, CDR2 ANQGSEA. The CDR3 region is CSVDAPGVETQYF. In DNA form, the CDR3 reads TGCAGCGTTGATGCCCCGGGCGTGGAGACCCAGTACTTC.